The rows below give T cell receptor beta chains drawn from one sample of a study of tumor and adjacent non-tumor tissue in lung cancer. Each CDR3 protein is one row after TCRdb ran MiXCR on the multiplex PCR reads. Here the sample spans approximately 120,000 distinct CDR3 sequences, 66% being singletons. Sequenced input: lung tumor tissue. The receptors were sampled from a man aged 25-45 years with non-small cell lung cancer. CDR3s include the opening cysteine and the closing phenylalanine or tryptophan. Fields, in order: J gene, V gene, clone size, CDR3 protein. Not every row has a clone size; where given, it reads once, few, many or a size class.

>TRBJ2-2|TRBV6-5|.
CVSSYSGRRNTGELFF
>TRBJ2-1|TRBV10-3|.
CAISDPRTGGNGQFF
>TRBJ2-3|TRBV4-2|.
CTSSPLSGGRTDTQYF
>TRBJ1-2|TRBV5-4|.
CATVPQGEGSCGYTF
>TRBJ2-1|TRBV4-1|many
CASSQEVSSYNEQFF
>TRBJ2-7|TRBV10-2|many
CASSERIGTSPEQYF
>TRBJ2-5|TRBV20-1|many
CSAPRGNWMKGETQYF
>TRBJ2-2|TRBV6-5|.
CASNSPLAGGFRELFF
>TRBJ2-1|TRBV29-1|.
CNVPPRGEAGGPNEQFF
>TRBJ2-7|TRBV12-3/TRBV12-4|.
CASTLQWASYEQYF
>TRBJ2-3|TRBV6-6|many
CASSRLRASTDTQYF
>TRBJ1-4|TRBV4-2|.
CSSSQDGAVGEKLFF
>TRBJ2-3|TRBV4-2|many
CASSQGSGEVRTDTQYF
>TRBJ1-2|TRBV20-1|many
CSARATGAGGYTF
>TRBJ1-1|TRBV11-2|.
CANSLAAGWGAFF
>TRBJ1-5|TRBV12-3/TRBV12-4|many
CASSFGTNQPQHF
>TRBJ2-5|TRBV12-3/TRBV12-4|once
CVSSFSLTETQYF
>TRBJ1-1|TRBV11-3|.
CATQVSIVNPEAFF
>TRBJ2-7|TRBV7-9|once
CASSHRDTATYEQYF
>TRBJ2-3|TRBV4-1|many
CASSQDPHSTDTQYF
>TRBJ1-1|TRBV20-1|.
CSASGTTGHTETFF
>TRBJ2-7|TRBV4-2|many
CASSLPGQPPYEQYF
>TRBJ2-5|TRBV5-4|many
CASSPGTSGSLSGTQYF
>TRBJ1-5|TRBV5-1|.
CASSLDSSGGQHQHF
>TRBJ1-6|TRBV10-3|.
CAISGDQNYNSSIHF
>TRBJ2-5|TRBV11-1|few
CASNLEAGRQETQYF
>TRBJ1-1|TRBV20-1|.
CSTPDGDEAFF
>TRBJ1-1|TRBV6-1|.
CASRYREGRRNTEAFF
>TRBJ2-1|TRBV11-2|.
CVSSFASASYNVQFF
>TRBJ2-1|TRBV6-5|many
CASSKVLSGTEQFF
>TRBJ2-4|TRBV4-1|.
CASGPLPQQDYAAKNIQYF
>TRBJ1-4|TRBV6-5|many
CASSYNRAPEKLFF
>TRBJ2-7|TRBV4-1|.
CASSQEWGKVQYF
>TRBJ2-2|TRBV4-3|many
CASSQDYTTNTGELFF
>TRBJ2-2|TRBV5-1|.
CASYENPNTGELFF
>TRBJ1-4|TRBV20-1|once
CSASDVRTNEKLFF
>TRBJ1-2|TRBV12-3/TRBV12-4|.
CASSEEVGPNYGYIF
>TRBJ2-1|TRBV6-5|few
CASSLEPWSEQFF
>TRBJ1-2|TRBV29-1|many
CSVEMQDRNYGYTF
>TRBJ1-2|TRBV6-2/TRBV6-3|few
CATGRTSGGYTF
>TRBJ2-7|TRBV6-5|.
CASIDDRLATYEQYF
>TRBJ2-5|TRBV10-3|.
CAISESRTGEEAQYF
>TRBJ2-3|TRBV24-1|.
CATSDFSDIQYF
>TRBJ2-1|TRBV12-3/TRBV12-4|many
CASSRMGNEQFF
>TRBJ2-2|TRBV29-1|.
CSVVRATGEPFF
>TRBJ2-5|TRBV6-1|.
CASTRNREGVETQYF
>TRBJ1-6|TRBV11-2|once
CASNNSRSRGGSYNSPLHF
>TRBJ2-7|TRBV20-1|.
CSASGGGGDTAYKQYF
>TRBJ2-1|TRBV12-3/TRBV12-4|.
CANSSGSDNEQFF
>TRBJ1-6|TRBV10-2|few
CASFGYISPLHF
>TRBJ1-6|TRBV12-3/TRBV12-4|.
CASSLGQSYNLPLHF